This record covers a single T cell receptor (beta chain). Antigen unknown. Produced via immunoSEQ multiplex PCR; TCRdb's table is partial and in-frame only. The sample lists over 15,000 clones; approximately 81% were seen once. The CDR3 is made up of 11 amino acids. Germline V gives CDR1 MNHNS, CDR2 SASEGT. Trimming stripped 5 bases from V and 4 bases from J, with 6 bases between. This sample is part of a study of PD-1 blockade in classical Hodgkin lymphoma. The study's findings and limits: The study found that TCR diversity rose significantly by C4D1 in CD4+ but not CD8+ cells.

This sample's time point: cycle 4 day 1 (C4D1), after 6 weeks of nivolumab. Following autologous stem cell transplantation, relapse occurred in every patient, and exposure to brentuximab vedotin varied. Magnetic depletion of unwanted cells isolated CD4+ T cells from thawed PBMCs. This clonotype was obtained from a human donor with classical Hodgkin lymphoma. The sample here was CD4+ T cells from blood, taken before the fourth cycle of nivolumab. The chain couples TRBV6-1 to TRBJ2-7, with D unclear. The CDR3 loop reads CASSNTYEQYF. The DNA for the CDR3 is TGTGCCAGCAGTAACACATACGAGCAGTACTTC.